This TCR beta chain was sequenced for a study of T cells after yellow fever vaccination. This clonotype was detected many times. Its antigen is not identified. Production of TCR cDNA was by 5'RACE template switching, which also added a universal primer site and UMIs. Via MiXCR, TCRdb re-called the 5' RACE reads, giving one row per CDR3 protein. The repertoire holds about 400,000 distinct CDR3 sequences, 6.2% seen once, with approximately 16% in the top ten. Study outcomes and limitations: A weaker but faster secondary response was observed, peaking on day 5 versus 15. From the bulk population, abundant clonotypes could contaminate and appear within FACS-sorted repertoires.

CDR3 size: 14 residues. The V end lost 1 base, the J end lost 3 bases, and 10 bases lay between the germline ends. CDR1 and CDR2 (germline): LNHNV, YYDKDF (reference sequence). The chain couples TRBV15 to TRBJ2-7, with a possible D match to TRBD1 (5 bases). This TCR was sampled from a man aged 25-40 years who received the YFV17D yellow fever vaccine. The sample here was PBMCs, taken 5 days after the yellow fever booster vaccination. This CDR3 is CATSRVGRGYEQYF. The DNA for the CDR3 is TGTGCCACCAGCAGAGTGGGAAGGGGCTACGAGCAGTACTTC.